This record concerns one T cell receptor beta chain sequence. The data were taken from a study of blood T cell repertoires in COVID-19. As for the study in general: Nucleic acid was either cDNA or gDNA, and it came from T cells, B-cell-depleted T cells, or PBMCs.

Produced via immunoSEQ multiplex PCR; TCRdb's table is partial and in-frame only. The sample has about 180,000 clones, roughly 84% seen once. This CDR3 comprises 14 residues. The germline gives CDR1 LNHDA, CDR2 SQIVND (reference sequence). V lost 2 bases and J 4 bases, leaving 11 bases between the germline ends. The chain combines TRBV19 with TRBJ2-5; TRBD1 is a possible D gene (5 bases). Material for sequencing was peripheral blood. The TCR sequence derives from a man younger than 35 with active or convalescent COVID-19. The CDR3 is CASSIMGQGETQYF. The CDR3 bases are TGTGCCAGTAGTATAATGGGGCAGGGAGAGACCCAGTACTTC.